This paragraph covers one TCR beta chain sequence. Its antigen remains undetermined. No much larger clone exists at a distance of one base, and base qualities are not known. The CDR3, cysteine through phenylalanine, is 14 amino acids long. Only the CDR3 region is kept as DNA, spanning 42 bases read in frame from base 1. The germline V end is reduced by 5 bases and the J end by 8 bases; junction bases left unmatched: 8. As encoded in the germline V gene, CDR1 is SGHTA while CDR2 is FQGNSA. The immunoSEQ hsTCRB v3.0 assay was used at survey level resolution to sequence the TRB variable region. TRB sequencing targeted a depth of about 35,000-55,000 T-cell genomes per sample. TRB libraries were pooled and sequenced on an Illumina MiSeq using a v3 150-cycle kit. In the paper's pipeline: Repertoire analysis was performed in R inside a reproducible Nextflow workflow that covered QC, data transformation and analysis. LymphoSeq2, an R package for AIRR-Seq data exploration, was used to implement custom analyses. A few samples that yielded fewer than 5000 total TRB sequences were excluded, so that 188 HIV repertoires were analyzed. Among the approximately 190 retained HIV repertoires, 55 to 65 were collected before ART initiation and approximately 130 were collected after ART initiation. Repertoires were downsampled to 5000 TRB nucleotide sequences, with summary statistics averaged over 100 downsampling iterations. Only TRB sequences with CDR3 regions of at least seven amino acids were retained for analysis. Two measures captured diversity: a Shannon entropy-derived clonality score and the Gini coefficient. Repertoire networks linked the top 5000 CDR3 amino acid sequences whenever two sequences differed by an edit distance of one. For TRB CDR3 amino acid sequences, GLIPH2 was used to predict antigen specificity groups and MHC restriction. To flag known CMV, EBV, HIV or tissue antigen associations, CDR3 amino acid sequences were matched against VDJdb and McPAS-TCR. Pre-ART, post-ART and control groups were compared with Wilcoxon signed-rank tests and Holm-Bonferroni correction. Imported from immuneACCESS, the table was reduced by TCRdb to in-frame sequences with V and J called. These copies leave out some clones; in studies compared against another copy, an unresolved V gene accounts for under half, and the cause of the remainder is not known. That table gives V, J and clone size, and the DNA gave D and trimming. The table for this sample lists approximately 35,000 clones; approximately 95% of them were counted only once. The ten largest clonotypes hold 3.5% to 4.5% of the sample.

Participants were included only if at least one PBMC sample before ART initiation and at least two post-ART samples were available. All participants with HIV were treated in the United States of America. Before DNA extraction, cryopreserved samples containing about 0.95-10 million PBMC were thawed and washed. At the time of the earliest PBMC sample, participants with HIV were aged between about 20 and 54 years. Per participant, PBMC samples came from 1-4 timepoints prior to ART initiation and 2-8 timepoints following ART initiation, for a median of 7 samples. For every participant, serial HIV viral load, CD4+ T-cell count, ART history and demographic data were obtained. Using a Qiagen kit on a QIAcube, genomic DNA was extracted from unsorted PBMC, with samples processed in batches of 12. This sample was included in a study of long-term antiretroviral therapy in people with HIV (dated by TCRdb to between 2021 and 2024). Broadly, across the study: The earliest samples were collected about a decade before the 2015 WHO recommendation for immediate ART, when ART was typically delayed until CD4 counts fell. Whether ART initiation and durable HIV suppression were associated with changes in peripheral blood TRB repertoire composition and diversity was tested in a retrospective serial study. The cohort contributed fewer than 200 cryopreserved PBMC samples from about 29 adults with confirmed HIV infection, collected serially over a mean of approximately six years (range 1-12). About 35% of the 30 participants with HIV were female. Test extractions of a monoclonal T-cell line alongside fewer than 40 polyclonal samples showed no cross-contamination during QIAcube processing.

The full study reports these points: Owing to limited PBMC availability, only the TCR beta chain was sequenced, without alpha chain pairing. Unsorted PBMC were profiled instead of sorted CD4+ and CD8+ T cells because pre-ART samples had limited cell numbers. The repertoire was dominated across all time points by expanded TRB clones identified before ART initiation, although this dominance was seen to fluctuate and to decrease in many PLHIV after ART. The samples span the years 2004 to 2017, and the ART regimens used may be less effective than current regimens. A significant increase in TRB diversity was found to be associated with ART initiation, although TRB diversity was observed to remain significantly below that of transplant donor controls even after long-term ART. Compared with controls, HIV repertoires had narrower CDR3 length ranges, and the network structure pointed to an antigen-experienced repertoire that shifted only slightly toward naive after ART. No data were available on ART adherence, viral resistance or therapy changes, limiting inferences about post-ART repertoire changes.

The chain links TRBV7-2 with TRBJ2-1; TRBD2 fits 8 bases in the junction. This TCR was sampled from a woman aged 50 to 60 with HIV. This specimen consisted of unsorted PBMCs, obtained around 5 years after starting antiretroviral therapy. Here is the DNA: TGTGCCAGCAGCCGAAATGGACTAGCTTATGAGCAGTTCTTC. It specifies CASSRNGLAYEQFF.